This T cell receptor (beta chain) was observed in a study of blood T cell repertoires in COVID-19. Study information: The samples span acute and convalescent COVID-19 from the United States, Italy and Spain. Nucleic acid was either cDNA or gDNA, and it came from T cells, B-cell-depleted T cells, or PBMCs.

Original data processing: How many nucleated cells were present was estimated from reference gene primer amplification. The table came from immunoSEQ multiplex PCR; TCRdb's copy has only in-frame clones and leaves some out. The D gene and trimming were derived from the DNA, and the V and J assignments and clone size from that table. This sample yields approximately 130,000 clones, of which almost 70% are seen a single time; 2% to 2.5% belongs to the top ten. Germline V gene data show CDR1 as SGHRS and CDR2 as YFSETQ. This CDR3 is 16 amino acids long. Unmatched junction bases numbered 9, after V lost 0 bases and J lost 6 bases. This clone came up a few times.

The sequenced sample was peripheral blood. This clonotype was obtained from a woman aged 70-85 years with acute or convalescent COVID-19. The genes are TRBV5-1 and TRBJ2-1, with 7 bases matching TRBD1. The CDR3 loop is CASSLADRAEGNEQFF. The CDR3 DNA reads as TGCGCCAGCAGCTTGGCCGACAGGGCCGAAGGCAATGAGCAGTTCTTC.